This T cell receptor (beta chain) was sequenced in a study of blood T cell repertoires in COVID-19. The overall study: Donors in the United States, Italy and Spain gave samples during acute or convalescent COVID-19. PBMCs, B-cell-depleted T cells, or T cells provided the cDNA or gDNA that made up the material.

Original processing methods: From reference gene primer amplification, estimates of nucleated cell counts were derived. The assay was immunoSEQ multiplex PCR, and TCRdb's table has in-frame clones only and misses some. V and J calls and clone size are those listed in that table; D and trimming were worked out from the DNA. The repertoire holds approximately 140,000 clones, around 86% seen once, with under 7.5% in the top ten. The V segment lost 0 bases and the J segment 6 bases; nucleotides outside the gene matches: 10. This CDR3 spans 16 amino acids. CDR1 SGDLS and CDR2 YYNGEE come from the germline V gene.

What was sequenced was peripheral blood. This clonotype originated in an elderly man with acute or convalescent COVID-19. The gene calls are TRBV9 and TRBJ1-2, with 8 nucleotides matching TRBD1. Here the CDR3 reads CASSVGEVDRADGYTF. The DNA of the CDR3 is TGTGCCAGCAGCGTAGGGGAGGTGGACAGGGCAGATGGCTACACCTTC.